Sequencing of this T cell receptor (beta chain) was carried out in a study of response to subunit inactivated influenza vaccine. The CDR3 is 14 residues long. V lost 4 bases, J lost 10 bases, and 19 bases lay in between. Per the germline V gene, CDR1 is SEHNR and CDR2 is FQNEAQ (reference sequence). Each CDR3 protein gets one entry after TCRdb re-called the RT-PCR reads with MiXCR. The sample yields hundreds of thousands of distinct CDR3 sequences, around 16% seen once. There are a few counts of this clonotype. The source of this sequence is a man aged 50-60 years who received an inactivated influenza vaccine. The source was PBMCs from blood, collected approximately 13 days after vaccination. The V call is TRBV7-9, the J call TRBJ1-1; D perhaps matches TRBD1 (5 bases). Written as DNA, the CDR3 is TGTGCCAGCAGCTCACTTGGACAAATCGGCGGAGCTTTCTTT. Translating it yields CASSSLGQIGGAFF.